This T cell receptor beta chain is from a study of CD8+ T cells in alopecia areata. Whole-study findings and limits: Clarity of TCR sharing across patients fell short of that in mice, possibly HLA-related. Sequences from scalp samples also cover resident alphabeta T cells of normal skin. For lesional scalp, especially alopecia totalis/universalis, clonality was higher than in normal scalp.

It was from alopecia areata patients that lesional scalp punch biopsies and peripheral blood were collected. The length of the CDR3 is 15 residues. V was cut by 0 bases and J by 0 bases, with 8 bases left in between. The germline V gene encodes CDR1 GTSNPN and CDR2 SVGIG (reference sequence). About this clone: The antigen remains undetermined.

RNA, once extracted, was reverse transcribed into cDNA for use as the sequencing template. Some clones are missing from TCRdb's copy, which holds only in-frame ones; the method was immunoSEQ multiplex PCR. The sample shows about 140,000 clones, 51% of them seen only once. This chain uses TRBV30 with TRBJ2-2; D uncertain. This sequence was found in a human donor with alopecia areata. The input for sequencing was CD4+ T cells sorted from blood, taken at week 0. The CDR3 bases are TGTGCCTGGAGTGTACTCCCTACGAACACCGGGGAGCTGTTTTTT. The encoded protein is CAWSVLPTNTGELFF.